Listed below are T cell receptor beta chains from one sample, sequenced in a study of sequential checkpoint blockade in melanoma. Libraries were prepared by immunoSEQ multiplex PCR; TCRdb keeps only in-frame clonotypes and omits some of them. Of over 2,500 clones listed, around 21% are singletons. The material sequenced was tumor tissue (inferred from file names), taken from a patient given nivolumab and ipilimumab in sequence. The receptors here all came from a human donor with melanoma. Both conserved end residues are part of each CDR3. Fields, in order: J gene, V gene, CDR3 protein.

TRBJ1-1 | TRBV5-1 | CASSSTVPMNTEAFF
TRBJ2-3 | TRBV9 | CASATGGRAQYF
TRBJ1-2 | TRBV30 | CAWSVPLGQGATF
TRBJ2-1 | TRBV30 | CAWGRGPSSYNEQFF
TRBJ2-7 | TRBV28 | CASSLRTYPSYEQYF
TRBJ2-7 | TRBV11-3 | CASSPTGDRAYEQYF
TRBJ2-2 | TRBV6-8 | CASSYSSDTGELFF
TRBJ2-7 | TRBV27 | CASSLYQVSSYEQYF
TRBJ2-1 | TRBV19 | CATAPVSSYNEQFF
TRBJ1-1 | TRBV9 | CASSVDRGTNTEAFF
TRBJ2-2 | TRBV6-8 | CASSAGTGVGGGELFF